Listed below are T cell receptor beta chains from one sample, sequenced in a study of blood T cell repertoires in COVID-19. Generated by immunoSEQ multiplex PCR, the TCRdb table keeps only in-frame clones and is missing some. The repertoire has 200,000 to 250,000 clones, 80% of them found once; the top ten carry more than 10%. The sample was peripheral blood. These receptors all stem from a human donor in a cohort sampled during active COVID-19. Both conserved end residues are trimmed from each CDR3. D genes are given only for firm matches. Not all rows give a size; the values are once, few, many and, for expanded clones, a class.

CDR3 protein | D gene | J gene | clone size | V gene
ATLRQKEAF | NA | TRBJ1-1 | NA | TRBV6-5
ASSTRQGVPGYTQY | TRBD1 | TRBJ2-3 | NA | TRBV27
ASGLFDEQY | NA | TRBJ2-7 | NA | TRBV3-1/TRBV3-2
ASSPPGRYQETQY | NA | TRBJ2-5 | NA | TRBV13
ASSLTGQYEQY | NA | TRBJ2-7 | NA | TRBV7-7
ASEKNPYEQY | NA | TRBJ2-7 | NA | TRBV5-6
ASRDRTDNTEAF | NA | TRBJ1-1 | NA | TRBV5-4
ASSLVVGVNQPQH | NA | TRBJ1-5 | NA | TRBV7-2
ASTDSYGYT | NA | TRBJ1-2 | NA | TRBV7-9
ASSLGGTGGQSDAF | TRBD1 | TRBJ1-1 | NA | TRBV5-6
ASSPDPTGTEQY | TRBD1 | TRBJ2-7 | NA | TRBV2
ASSVGNSGGPDTQY | TRBD2 | TRBJ2-3 | NA | TRBV9
ASKTGPNTGELF | TRBD1 | TRBJ2-2 | NA | TRBV27
ASSTQTTPYSGANVLT | NA | TRBJ2-6 | NA | TRBV28
ASSDPLGTSAYEQY | TRBD2 | TRBJ2-7 | NA | TRBV6-1
ASSPGTGTYEQY | TRBD1 | TRBJ2-7 | NA | TRBV18
ATSQGPGNTIY | NA | TRBJ1-3 | NA | TRBV24-1
SVLSGERGYT | NA | TRBJ1-2 | NA | TRBV29-1
ASSVEGGYNEQF | NA | TRBJ2-1 | NA | TRBV9
ASSSQGTQETQY | NA | TRBJ2-5 | once | TRBV7-3
ATSRGGGLTDTQY | TRBD1 | TRBJ2-3 | NA | TRBV15
ASSQDSAGWKDTQY | NA | TRBJ2-3 | NA | TRBV4-1
AISDPLAFGETQY | TRBD2 | TRBJ2-5 | NA | TRBV10-3
ASSTGNTEAF | NA | TRBJ1-1 | NA | TRBV5-1
ASSPRSLVDYEQY | NA | TRBJ2-7 | few | TRBV28
AISEAAGGPRAQY | TRBD2 | TRBJ2-5 | NA | TRBV10-3
ASKQGVTEAF | NA | TRBJ1-1 | NA | TRBV25-1
ASSKGRGLSNQPQH | NA | TRBJ1-5 | NA | TRBV19
ASSEASSGVDTQY | TRBD2 | TRBJ2-3 | NA | TRBV2
ASRRSGQGKENEKLF | TRBD1 | TRBJ1-4 | NA | TRBV13
ASSQDREGSMNTEAF | NA | TRBJ1-1 | NA | TRBV4-2
ASRSDFNTGELF | NA | TRBJ2-2 | NA | TRBV5-1
ASSYDREGEAF | TRBD1 | TRBJ1-1 | NA | TRBV6-6
ASSLGLAGSWETQY | TRBD2 | TRBJ2-5 | NA | TRBV5-4
ATSRDGQGALGEKLF | TRBD1 | TRBJ1-4 | few | TRBV15
ASSLAVSSYEQY | NA | TRBJ2-7 | NA | TRBV5-4
ASSSYSRTGRLAAHYEQY | NA | TRBJ2-7 | NA | TRBV27
ASSLDSFGELF | NA | TRBJ2-2 | NA | TRBV12-3/TRBV12-4
ATSITGSGDTQY | NA | TRBJ2-3 | NA | TRBV24-1
ASSLDRFTDTQY | NA | TRBJ2-3 | NA | TRBV11-1
ASSSGTSSSYEQY | TRBD2 | TRBJ2-7 | NA | TRBV5-1
AIPEGRGLEQY | TRBD1 | TRBJ2-7 | NA | TRBV7-9
ASSLDRQGTYEQY | NA | TRBJ2-7 | NA | TRBV11-3
ASSPSGKIRYEQY | NA | TRBJ2-7 | NA | TRBV3-1/TRBV3-2
ASSLRRNTQY | NA | TRBJ2-3 | NA | TRBV28
ASTPVAGGLYEQY | TRBD1 | TRBJ2-7 | NA | TRBV28
ASSPRTGNYGYT | TRBD1 | TRBJ1-2 | NA | TRBV9
ASSYRTGGTEAF | NA | TRBJ1-1 | NA | TRBV6-2/TRBV6-3
ASSPRAGGPTGELF | TRBD2 | TRBJ2-2 | NA | TRBV2
ASSLGLQAFSTDTQY | NA | TRBJ2-3 | NA | TRBV5-1
ASSQDRGPGELF | TRBD1 | TRBJ2-2 | NA | TRBV4-3
ASSRGTGGQDTEAF | TRBD1 | TRBJ1-1 | NA | TRBV28